These 27 T cell receptor beta chains originate from one sample sequenced in a study of shared clonotypes between healthy human individuals. The repertoire was sequenced with immunoSEQ multiplex PCR; TCRdb's copy has only in-frame clones and lacks some. The sample yields around 1,100,000 clones, roughly 80% seen once. The source material was memory CD4+ T cells from PBMCs. Subset here: CD45RA-negative fraction. Source of these receptors: a man aged 18 to 29 in good health. Some clones in this sample may be carry-over from other donors' samples.

This sequence joins TRBV21-1 and TRBJ1-5; the table assigns TRBD1, which was not confirmed against the DNA. TRBV21-1 is tagged as a pseudogene. The CDR3 is made up of 15 amino acids. DNA of the CDR3: TGTGCCAGCACAAGCCCCAGGTTAAGCAATCAGCCCCAGCATTTT. Translation: CASTSPRLSNQPQHF.

This chain links TRBV2 with TRBJ1-2; D uncertain. Trimming stripped 6 bases from V and 1 base from J, with 9 bases between. The length of the CDR3 is 13 residues. The germline CDR1 and CDR2 sequences are SNHLY and FYNNEI. The chain's CDR3 is CASRVTVNYGYTF. As DNA, the CDR3 is TGTGCCAGCAGAGTGACGGTTAACTATGGCTACACCTTC.

The chain uses TRBV7-2 and TRBJ1-1, with D possibly matching TRBD1 (5 bases). Germline CDR1 and CDR2: SGHTA and FQGNSA. CDR3 length: 14 amino acids. V gave up 3 bases and J gave up 1 base, with 9 bases separating them. The CDR3 bases are TGTGCCAGCAGCTTCTCTGGACAGAACACTGAAGCTTTCTTT. Protein product: CASSFSGQNTEAFF.

V and J are TRBV28 and TRBJ2-2; 9 bases line up with TRBD1. V dropped 5 bases and J dropped 5; count of bases not matched to a gene: 9. Germline V gives CDR1 MDHEN, CDR2 SYDVKM. The CDR3 has 16 amino acids. CDR3 DNA sequence: TGTGCCAGCAGTCCTCTGGGACAGGGAATTACCGGGGAGCTGTTTTTT. Its translation: CASSPLGQGITGELFF.

The V call is TRBV27, the J call TRBJ1-2, with D perhaps matching TRBD1 (5 bases). Between the trimmed V and J ends, which lost 6 bases and 4 bases, there was a span of 18 bases. This CDR3 spans 15 amino acids. Germline assignment: CDR1 MNHEY and CDR2 SMNVEV (reference sequence). The chain's CDR3 is CASRQRAGTLYGYTF. CDR3 nucleotides: TGTGCCAGCAGGCAAAGAGCCGGGACTCTCTATGGCTACACCTTC.

The chain recombines TRBV5-1 with TRBJ2-1; D gene unclear. CDR1 and CDR2 (germline): SGHRS, YFSETQ. Trimming left V 2 bases short and J 7 bases short, with 7 bases between. CDR3 length: 12 residues. CDR3 DNA sequence: TGCGCCAGCAGCTTTATCGGTAATGAGCAGTTCTTC. As protein: CASSFIGNEQFF.

The gene calls are TRBV5-6 and TRBJ2-3; 10 bases fit TRBD2. This CDR3 contains 16 residues. J gave up 6 bases and V 4 bases, and 11 bases lay outside the gene matches. Per the germline V gene, CDR1 is SGHDT and CDR2 is YYEEEE. CDR3 amino acids: CASSQGWASGSDTQYF. The CDR3 coding sequence is TGTGCCAGCAGCCAGGGGTGGGCTAGCGGGAGCGATACGCAGTATTTT.

The V gene is TRBV2, the J gene TRBJ2-2; D remains unclear. V was pared by 8 bases and J by 10 bases, with 11 bases between. Germline V lookup: CDR1 SNHLY, CDR2 FYNNEI. The CDR3 runs to 11 residues. CDR3 loop: CASFLDAELFF. The CDR3 DNA follows: TGTGCCAGCTTCCTAGACGCGGAGCTGTTTTTT.

The gene calls are TRBV10-3 and TRBJ2-5; maybe TRBD1 (6 bases). Between the trimmed V and J ends, which lost 8 bases and 6 bases, there was a span of 13 bases. Germline values: CDR1 ENHRY, CDR2 SYGVKD. The CDR3 is made up of 12 amino acids. The CDR3 DNA is TGTGCCATCTCGGACAGTCAACAGACCCAGTACTTC. This translates into CAISDSQQTQYF.

The chain links TRBV7-9 to TRBJ2-7; 9 nucleotides match TRBD2. This CDR3 has 14 residues. Per the germline V gene, CDR1 is SEHNR and CDR2 is FQNEAQ (reference sequence). The V segment lost 8 bases and the J segment 9 bases; nucleotides outside the gene matches: 14. CDR3 sequence: CASGPLAGERVQYF. CDR3 sequence (DNA): TGTGCCAGCGGGCCATTAGCGGGAGAAAGAGTGCAGTACTTC.

V and J are TRBV30 and TRBJ2-5, with 8 bases matching TRBD2. The trim removed 2 bases at V and 1 base at J, leaving 3 bases unmatched. This CDR3 has 14 amino acids. Germline values: CDR1 GTSNPN, CDR2 SVGIG (reference sequence). The CDR3 DNA follows: TGTGCCTGGAGTCCAGGACTAGCCCAAGAGACCCAGTACTTC. It yields the protein CAWSPGLAQETQYF.

CDR3: CASSLLALAGDSYEQYF. CDR3 DNA: TGTGCCAGCAGTTTATTGGCACTAGCGGGAGACTCCTACGAGCAGTACTTC. The chain is built from TRBV27 and TRBJ2-7, with TRBD2 matching 11 bases. Trimming removed 1 base from V and 0 bases from J; junction bases left unmatched: 5. The CDR3 covers 17 residues. Per germline, CDR1 MNHEY and CDR2 SMNVEV (reference sequence).

Written as DNA, the CDR3 is TGTGCCAGCAGCGAAGACGGGACTTTGGGGCCCCAGCATTTT. The encoded protein is CASSEDGTLGPQHF. The rearrangement joins TRBV9 to TRBJ1-5; tentatively, D is TRBD1 (5 bases). The CDR3 is made up of 14 amino acids. V shed 3 bases and J shed 9 bases, with 16 bases lying between them. Germline CDR1 and CDR2: SGDLS and YYNGEE.

The chain has TRBV7-9 and TRBJ1-1; D unresolved. The CDR3 is 14 residues long. V was trimmed by 1 base and J by 7 bases, leaving 13 bases between them. The germline V gene encodes CDR1 SEHNR and CDR2 FQNEAQ (reference sequence). In DNA, the CDR3 is TGTGCCAGCAGCTTAGGTCGAGGAGGTATTGAAGCTTTCTTT. Protein sequence: CASSLGRGGIEAFF.

This chain connects TRBV6-4 to TRBJ2-2, with D hard to call. Trimming took off 2 bases at V and 6 bases at J, with 7 bases between the two ends. CDR3 length equals 13 residues. Looked up from germline, CDR1 is MRHNA and CDR2 is SNTAGT. CDR3 loop: CASSDEAAGELFF. Here the CDR3 DNA reads TGTGCCAGCAGTGACGAGGCAGCCGGGGAGCTGTTTTTT.

This chain joins TRBV11-1 and TRBJ2-4, with 8 bases identical to TRBD2. CDR3 length: 17 residues. Trimming at V came to 2 bases and at J to 3 bases, leaving 9 bases not matched to a gene. Germline CDR1 reads SGHAT; CDR2 reads FQDESV (reference sequence). DNA for the CDR3: TGTGCCAGCAGCTTAAGGCCAGCCGGGACTAGCAAAAACATTCAGTACTTC. It translates to CASSLRPAGTSKNIQYF.

The table lists this clone with a few counts. The rearrangement uses TRBV11-3 and TRBJ2-7; D is uncertain. CDR1 is SGHNT, CDR2 YENEEA, per germline. CDR3 length: 13 amino acids. Trimming shortened V by 4 bases and J by 6 bases, and 13 bases separated the two germline ends. CDR3 sequence: CASSSGSTGEQYF. The CDR3 region has the DNA TGTGCCAGCAGCTCCGGGTCAACGGGCGAGCAGTACTTC. Looking up the rest from reference TRBV11-3 and TRBJ2-7 gives the full variable domain: EAGVVQSPRYKIIEKKQPVAFWCNPISGHNTLYWYLQNLGQGPELLIRYENEEAVDDSQLPKDRFSAERLKGVDSTLKIQPAELGDSAVYLCASSSGSTGEQYFGPGTRLTVT.

The chain recombines TRBV5-1 with TRBJ2-2; D may be TRBD1 or TRBD2 (6 bases each). V dropped 0 bases and J dropped 7 bases, with 19 bases sitting between them. Looked up from germline, CDR1 is SGHRS and CDR2 is YFSETQ. The CDR3 has 17 amino acids. CDR3 residues: CASSLASGAPGVGELFF. In DNA form, the CDR3 reads TGCGCCAGCAGCTTGGCCTCGGGGGCGCCGGGTGTCGGGGAGCTGTTTTTT. The whole variable domain, remainder taken from reference TRBV5-1 and TRBJ2-2, is KAGVTQTPRYLIKTRGQQVTLSCSPISGHRSVSWYQQTPGQGLQFLFEYFSETQRNKGNFPGRFSGRQFSNSRSEMNVSTLELGDSALYLCASSLASGAPGVGELFFGEGSRLTVL.

This CDR3 is CASSLSGLVAYEQYF. The CDR3 nucleotides are TGTGCCAGCAGCTTGAGTGGTCTGGTCGCCTACGAGCAGTACTTC. This chain connects TRBV5-6 to TRBJ2-7; D is uncertain. Trimming took off 1 base at V and 2 bases at J, with 13 bases between the two ends. CDR1 and CDR2 from the germline V gene are SGHDT and YYEEEE. The CDR3 loop spans 15 amino acids.

Only one count was recorded for this clone. The chain is built from TRBV5-8 and TRBJ2-6; D is uncertain. Trimming took 4 bases from V and 0 from J, leaving 20 bases between them. Germline V gene data show CDR1 as SGHTS and CDR2 as YDEGEE. This CDR3 contains 19 residues. This CDR3 reads CASSLSTVVSLSGANVLTF. The CDR3 nucleotides read TGTGCCAGCAGCCTGAGTACGGTTGTGTCACTCTCTGGGGCCAACGTCCTGACTTTC.

CDR3 coding DNA: TGCCCTCCCACAGATACGCAGTATTTT. Translated: CPPTDTQYF. This chain connects TRBV20-1 to TRBJ2-3; D is undetermined. The CDR3 has 9 amino acids. Per germline, CDR1 DFQATT and CDR2 SNEGSKA (reference sequence).

This clone has a single count. The rearrangement joins TRBV7-6 to TRBJ2-1; D not resolved. The CDR3 is 11 residues long. Per germline, CDR1 SGHVS and CDR2 FNYEAQ. With 5 bases removed from V and 7 bases from J, the gap between germline ends came to 6 bases. Written as DNA, the CDR3 is TGTGCCAGCAGCGTAATAAATGAGCAGTTCTTC. Translating gives CASSVINEQFF. The entire variable domain, with the rest obtained from reference TRBV7-6 and TRBJ2-1, is as follows: GAGVSQSPRYKVTKRGQDVALRCDPISGHVSLYWYRQALGQGPEFLTYFNYEAQQDKSGLPNDRFSAERPEGSISTLTIQRTEQRDSAMYRCASSVINEQFFGPGTRLTVL.

The rearrangement joins TRBV30 to TRBJ2-2, with 10 positions matching TRBD2. CDR1 and CDR2 (germline): GTSNPN, SVGIG (reference sequence). V shed 2 bases and J 4 bases; nucleotides not matched to a gene: 7. The CDR3 sequence is 16 residues long. CDR3 loop: CAWSIGLAGVTGELFF. The CDR3 nucleotides are TGTGCCTGGAGTATCGGGCTAGCGGGAGTCACCGGGGAGCTGTTTTTT. Using reference TRBV30 and TRBJ2-2 for the parts outside the CDR3, the full variable domain is SQTIHQWPATLVQPVGSPLSLECTVEGTSNPNLYWYRQAAGRGLQLLFYSVGIGQISSEVPQNLSASRPQDRQFILSSKKLLLSDSGFYLCAWSIGLAGVTGELFFGEGSRLTVL.

The chain carries TRBV12-5 and TRBJ1-2, with D tentatively TRBD1 (6 bases). The CDR3 is 15 amino acids. Trimming took 5 bases from V and 4 from J, leaving 17 bases between them. Per the germline V gene, CDR1 is LGHNT and CDR2 is FRNRAP. CDR3 loop: CASGPPPGRGYGYTF. In DNA form, the CDR3 reads TGTGCTAGTGGTCCGCCCCCGGGCAGGGGCTATGGCTACACCTTC.

The chain is built from TRBV19 and TRBJ1-2; weak D call: TRBD1 (5 bases). V lost 4 bases and J 7 bases, leaving 22 bases between the germline ends. The CDR3 spans 16 residues. CDR1 LNHDA and CDR2 SQIVND come from the germline V gene (reference sequence). The CDR3 spells CASSTPQMGRLLGYTF. The CDR3 coding sequence is TGTGCCAGTAGTACTCCTCAAATGGGACGGCTTCTTGGCTACACCTTC.

This chain joins TRBV7-2 and TRBJ2-5, with TRBD1 matching over 8 bases. CDR1 is SGHTA and CDR2 is FQGNSA in the germline V gene. This CDR3 is 14 amino acids long. V lost 4 bases to trimming and J lost 5 bases; unmatched junction nucleotides: 6. In DNA form, the CDR3 reads TGTGCCAGCAGCTCGCAGGGGGCGCGGGAGACCCAGTACTTC. Residues: CASSSQGARETQYF.

This sequence joins TRBV21-1 and TRBJ2-7; TRBD2, the table's D call, was not compared with the DNA. TRBV21-1 is an annotated pseudogene. The length of the CDR3 is 17 residues. The CDR3 reads CASSKWALRDSYNEQYF. The CDR3 nucleotides read TGTGCCAGCAGCAAATGGGCACTCCGGGACTCCTACAACGAGCAGTACTTC.